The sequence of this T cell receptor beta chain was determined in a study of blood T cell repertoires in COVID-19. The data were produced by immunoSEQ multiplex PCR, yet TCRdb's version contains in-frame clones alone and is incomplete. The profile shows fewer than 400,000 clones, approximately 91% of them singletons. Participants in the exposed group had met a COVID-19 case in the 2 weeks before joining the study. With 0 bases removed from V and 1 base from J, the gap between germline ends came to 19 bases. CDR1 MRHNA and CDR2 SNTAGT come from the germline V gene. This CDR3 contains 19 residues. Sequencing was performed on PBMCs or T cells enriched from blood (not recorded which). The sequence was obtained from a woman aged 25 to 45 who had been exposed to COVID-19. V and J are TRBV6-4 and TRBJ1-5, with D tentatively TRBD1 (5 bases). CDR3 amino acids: CASSDSGRDRLASNQPQHF. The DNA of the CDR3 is TGTGCCAGCAGTGACTCTGGCAGGGATCGGTTGGCGAGCAATCAGCCCCAGCATTTT.